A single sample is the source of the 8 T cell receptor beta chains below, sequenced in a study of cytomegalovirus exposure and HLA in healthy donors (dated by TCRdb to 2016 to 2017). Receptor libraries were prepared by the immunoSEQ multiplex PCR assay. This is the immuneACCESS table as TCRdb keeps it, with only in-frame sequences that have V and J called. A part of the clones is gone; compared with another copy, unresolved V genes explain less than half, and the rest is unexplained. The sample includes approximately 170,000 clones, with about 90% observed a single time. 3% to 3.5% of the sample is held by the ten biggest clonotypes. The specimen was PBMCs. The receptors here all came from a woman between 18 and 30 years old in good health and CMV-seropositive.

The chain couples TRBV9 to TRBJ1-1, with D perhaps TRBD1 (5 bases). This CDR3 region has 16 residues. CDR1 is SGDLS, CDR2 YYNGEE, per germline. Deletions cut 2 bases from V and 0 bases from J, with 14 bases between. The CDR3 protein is CASSVGADVVNTEAFF. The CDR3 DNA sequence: TGTGCCAGCAGCGTTGGGGCCGACGTTGTGAACACTGAAGCTTTCTTT.

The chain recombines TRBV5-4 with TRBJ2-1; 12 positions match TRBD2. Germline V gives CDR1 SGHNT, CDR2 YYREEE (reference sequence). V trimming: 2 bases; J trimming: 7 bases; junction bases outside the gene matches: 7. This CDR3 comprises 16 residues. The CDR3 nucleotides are TGTGCCAGCAGCTTAGGGGGGCTAGCGGGAGGGAATGAGCAGTTCTTC. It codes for CASSLGGLAGGNEQFF.

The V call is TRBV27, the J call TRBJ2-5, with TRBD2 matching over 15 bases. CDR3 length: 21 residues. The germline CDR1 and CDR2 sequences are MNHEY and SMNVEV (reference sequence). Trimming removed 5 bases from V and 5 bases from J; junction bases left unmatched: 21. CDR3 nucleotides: TGTGCCAGCAGTCCATACCCTTATCGGGGACTAGCGGGAGGTCCATCCGAGACCCAGTACTTC. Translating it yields CASSPYPYRGLAGGPSETQYF.

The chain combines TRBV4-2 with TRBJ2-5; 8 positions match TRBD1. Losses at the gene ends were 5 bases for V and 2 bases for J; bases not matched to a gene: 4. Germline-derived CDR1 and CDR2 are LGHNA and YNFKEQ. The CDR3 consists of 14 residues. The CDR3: CASSSRQGQETQYF. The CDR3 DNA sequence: TGTGCCAGCAGCTCTCGACAGGGGCAAGAGACCCAGTACTTC.

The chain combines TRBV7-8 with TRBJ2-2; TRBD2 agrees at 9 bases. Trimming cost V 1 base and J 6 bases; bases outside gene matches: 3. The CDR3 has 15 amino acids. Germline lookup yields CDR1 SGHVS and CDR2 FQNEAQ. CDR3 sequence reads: CASSLGLAEAGELFF. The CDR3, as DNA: TGTGCCAGCAGCTTAGGACTAGCGGAAGCCGGGGAGCTGTTTTTT. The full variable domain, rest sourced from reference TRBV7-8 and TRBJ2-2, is GAGVSQSPRYKVAKRGQDVALRCDPISGHVSLFWYQQALGQGPEFLTYFQNEAQLDKSGLPSDRFFAERPEGSVSTLKIQRTQQEDSAVYLCASSLGLAEAGELFFGEGSRLTVL.

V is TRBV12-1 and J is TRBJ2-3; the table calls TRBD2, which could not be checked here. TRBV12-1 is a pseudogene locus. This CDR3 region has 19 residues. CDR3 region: CASSFVAPYLLATTDTQYF. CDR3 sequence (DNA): TGTGCCAGCAGCTTTGTGGCACCTTACCTACTAGCAACCACAGATACGCAGTATTTT.

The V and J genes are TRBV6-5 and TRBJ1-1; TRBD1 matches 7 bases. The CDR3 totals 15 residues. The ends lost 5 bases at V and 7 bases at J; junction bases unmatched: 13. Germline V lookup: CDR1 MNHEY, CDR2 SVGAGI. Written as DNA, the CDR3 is TGTGCCAGCAGTAAGCCGGGACAGAACTTGGGTGAAGCTTTCTTT. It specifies CASSKPGQNLGEAFF.

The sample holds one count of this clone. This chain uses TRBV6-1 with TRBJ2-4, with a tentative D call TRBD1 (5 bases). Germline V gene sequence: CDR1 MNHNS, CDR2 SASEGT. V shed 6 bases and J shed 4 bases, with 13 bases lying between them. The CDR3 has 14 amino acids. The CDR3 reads CASRRGAEKNIQYF. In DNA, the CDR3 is TGTGCCAGCAGAAGGGGTGCCGAAAAAAACATTCAGTACTTC.